The 5 T cell receptor beta chains listed next were all sequenced from one sample in a study of cytomegalovirus exposure and HLA in healthy donors. Vbeta (60) and Jbeta (13) primers were used in the PCR. Data came from immunoSEQ multiplex PCR; TCRdb stores just in-frame clones and leaves some out. The repertoire holds 90,000 to 120,000 clones, with 81% as singletons. Sequencing input: PBMCs. These receptor sequences come from a man between 25 and 39 years old in good health and CMV-seronegative.

This clone was found a few times. The chain couples TRBV7-3 to TRBJ2-1, with 9 bases fitting TRBD2. This CDR3 spans 14 amino acids. V lost 3 bases to trimming and J lost 7 bases; unmatched junction nucleotides: 4. CDR1 SGHTA and CDR2 FQGTGA come from the germline V gene. The CDR3 protein is CASSLWAGGNEQFF. DNA of the CDR3: TGTGCCAGCAGCTTGTGGGCGGGAGGGAATGAGCAGTTCTTC.

This clone has a handful of counts. The chain combines TRBV10-2 with TRBJ2-7, with TRBD2 identical over 7 bases. This CDR3 is 13 amino acids long. V shed 10 bases, J shed 4 bases, and the junction held 10 bases outside the gene matches. Germline CDR1 WSHSY, CDR2 SAAADI. CDR3 coding DNA: TGCGCCACCATGGACACCGGGGGGTACGAGCAGTACTTC. It specifies CATMDTGGYEQYF.

The chain links TRBV9 to TRBJ2-5; 7 bases map to TRBD1. Germline loops: CDR1 SGDLS, CDR2 YYNGEE. The CDR3 has 15 amino acids. Germline trimming cut 1 base from V and 5 bases from J; bases unmatched to any gene: 8. CDR3 in amino acids: CASSVTGALGETQYF. CDR3 DNA: TGTGCCAGCAGCGTAACAGGGGCGCTTGGGGAGACCCAGTACTTC.

The rearrangement links TRBV6-4 to TRBJ2-3, with 10 bases lining up with TRBD2. Germline V gene lookup returns CDR1 MRHNA and CDR2 SNTAGT. With 5 bases clipped from V and 0 bases from J, the junction kept 2 bases outside the gene matches. The CDR3 totals 15 residues. The CDR3 sequence: CASSPGLASTDTQYF. The CDR3 bases are TGTGCCAGCAGTCCGGGACTAGCGAGCACAGATACGCAGTATTTT.

V is TRBV19 and J is TRBJ2-5, with 11 bases matching TRBD2. The DNA end lines up better with TRBJ2-7; the J call may be wrong. This CDR3 has 12 amino acids. Germline V CDR1 and CDR2: LNHDA, SQIVND (reference sequence). CDR3 sequence: CASGTSGYEQYF. In DNA form, the CDR3 reads TGTGCCAGCGGGACTAGCGGCTACGAGCAGTACTTC.